This T cell receptor beta chain stems from a study of blood T cell repertoires in COVID-19. Study as a whole: Researchers got acute and convalescent COVID-19 samples from the United States, Italy and Spain. T cells, B-cell-depleted T cells, or PBMCs provided the cDNA or gDNA that served as material.

V lost 1 base, J lost 4 bases, and 11 bases lay in between. CDR1 is SGHRS, CDR2 YFSETQ, per germline. The CDR3 is 14 amino acids. Profiling relied on immunoSEQ multiplex PCR, and the TCRdb table lists in-frame clones only, not all of them. The sample consists of some 320,000 clones, more than 90% of them appearing once. The sequenced material came from PBMCs or T cells enriched from blood (not recorded which). This sequence joins TRBV5-1 and TRBJ1-1; no reliable D call. The sequence derives from a man aged 60 to 69 who had recovered from COVID-19. The CDR3 sequence is CASSLTTGGTEAFF. The CDR3, as DNA: TGCGCCAGCAGCTTGACAACGGGTGGCACTGAAGCTTTCTTT.